The text below deals with one T cell receptor beta chain. No antigen is known for it. The table came from immunoSEQ multiplex PCR; TCRdb's copy has only in-frame clones and leaves some out. The sample has 40,000 to 50,000 clones; more than 80% are singletons. CDR3 size: 11 residues. This sample is part of a study of OX40 agonist ivuxolimab in advanced cancers. Across the whole study: Treatment received earlier with anti-PD-1, anti-PD-L1 or anti-CTLA-4 agents was allowed, and more than 35% had some. Study-level findings and limits: Clonal expansion among partial responders at 0.1-3.0 mg/kg ranked near the lowest. No determination was made of the antigen specificity of the expanded peripheral T cells.

This TCR was sampled from an adult with an advanced solid tumor such as melanoma, head and neck, liver or kidney cancer. Sequences were derived from CD4+ or CD8+ T cells sorted from blood, sampled in a trial of the OX40 agonist ivuxolimab. The chain links TRBV1 to TRBJ1-1; the table's D call, TRBD1, was not checked against the DNA. TRBV1 is an annotated pseudogene. The CDR3 bases are TGCACCAGCATAGGGGCTGTTGAAGCTTTCTTT. Its protein is CTSIGAVEAFF.